These 3 T cell receptor beta chains were sequenced from one sample in a study of cytomegalovirus exposure and HLA in healthy donors. Primers included in the PCR were 60 Vbeta and 13 Jbeta primers. The data were produced by immunoSEQ multiplex PCR, yet TCRdb's version contains in-frame clones alone and is incomplete. The sample includes under 200,000 clones, 82% of them seen just once. Sequenced material: PBMCs. The receptors come from a woman between 18 and 29 years old in good health and CMV-seronegative.

This clone was recorded a few times. This chain links TRBV4-3 with TRBJ1-2; possible D gene TRBD1, 5 bases. CDR1 is LGHNA, CDR2 YSLEER, per germline. The CDR3 length is 14 residues. The V and J ends lost 1 base and 6 bases respectively, with 12 bases between them. CDR3 region: CASSQGTNRDGYTF. In DNA, the CDR3 is TGCGCCAGCAGCCAAGGGACAAACCGCGATGGCTACACCTTC.

As for this clone: At the DNA level, this CDR3 is encoded by other sequences in the same sample as well. The chain employs TRBV6-5 and TRBJ2-7; 7 bases map to TRBD1. In germline, CDR1 is MNHEY, CDR2 SVGAGI. This CDR3 comprises 13 residues. V lost 6 bases and J lost 3; bases outside the gene matches: 5. The CDR3 protein is CASSRQGDYEQYF. The CDR3 coding sequence is TGTGCCAGCAGCAGACAGGGAGACTACGAGCAGTACTTC.

There are a few counts of this clone. V gene TRBV7-2 combines with J gene TRBJ2-7; 8 bases align to TRBD1. The CDR3 runs 16 residues. V was clipped by 5 bases and J by 1 base; unmatched bases: 10. Germline-derived CDR1 and CDR2 are SGHTA and FQGNSA. CDR3 protein: CASSHSGTGASYEQYF. The CDR3 DNA follows: TGTGCCAGCAGCCACTCCGGGACAGGAGCTTCCTACGAGCAGTACTTC. Together with reference TRBV7-2 and TRBJ2-7, the CDR3 gives the full variable domain: GAGVSQSPSNKVTEKGKDVELRCDPISGHTALYWYRQSLGQGLEFLIYFQGNSAPDKSGLPSDRFSAERTGGSVSTLTIQRTQQEDSAVYLCASSHSGTGASYEQYFGPGTRLTVT.